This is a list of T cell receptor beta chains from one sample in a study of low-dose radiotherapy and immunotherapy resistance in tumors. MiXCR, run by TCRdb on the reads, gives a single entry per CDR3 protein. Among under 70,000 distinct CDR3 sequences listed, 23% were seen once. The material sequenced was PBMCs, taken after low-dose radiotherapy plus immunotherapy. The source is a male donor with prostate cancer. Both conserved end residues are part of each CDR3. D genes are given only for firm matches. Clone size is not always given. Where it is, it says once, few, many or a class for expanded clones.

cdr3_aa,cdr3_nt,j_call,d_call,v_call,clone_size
CASSPVEVGPAPAF,TGTGCCAGCAGCCCAGTTGAAGTAGGACCAGCCCCAGCATTT,TRBJ1-5,NA,TRBV6-1,NA
CASSLLGEYTQYF,TGTGCCAGCAGCTTACTGGGGGAGTATACGCAGTATTTT,TRBJ2-3,NA,TRBV7-2,NA
CANSGGQVAYEQYF,TGCGCCAACAGCGGGGGACAGGTGGCCTACGAGCAGTACTTC,TRBJ2-7,NA,TRBV5-1,NA
CASSYARGSYNSPLHF,TGTGCCAGCAGTTACGCCAGGGGGTCCTATAATTCACCCCTCCACTTT,TRBJ1-6,TRBD1,TRBV6-2/TRBV6-3,many
CASSLDAGNEQFF,TGTGCCAGCAGCTTGGATGCGGGCAATGAGCAGTTCTTC,TRBJ2-1,NA,TRBV5-4,NA
CANRRGLNTEAFF,TGTGCCAACCGGAGGGGCCTGAACACTGAAGCTTTCTTT,TRBJ1-1,NA,TRBV12-3/TRBV12-4,many
CASSVDTSGLDEQFF,TGTGCCAGCAGCGTAGACACTAGCGGGTTAGATGAGCAGTTCTTC,TRBJ2-1,TRBD2,TRBV9,many
CASSDLSGLPTQETQYF,TGTGCCAGCAGCGACCTCTCCGGGCTTCCTACACAAGAGACCCAGTACTTC,TRBJ2-5,NA,TRBV11-1,many
CGATGSGANVLTF,TGTGGCGCGACAGGGTCTGGGGCCAACGTCCTGACTTTC,TRBJ2-6,TRBD1,TRBV19,NA
CASSSSRAGVPPGPDTQYF,TGTGCCAGCAGCTCATCTCGGGCAGGGGTACCACCCGGCCCAGATACGCAGTATTTT,TRBJ2-3,NA,TRBV11-3,few
CASRSGGARPDEKLFF,TGTGCCAGCAGATCAGGGGGCGCGAGGCCTGACGAAAAACTGTTTTTT,TRBJ1-4,TRBD1,TRBV12-3/TRBV12-4,many
CASSSAGGGNEQFF,TGTGCCAGCAGTTCGGCGGGAGGTGGTAATGAGCAGTTCTTC,TRBJ2-1,TRBD2,TRBV12-3/TRBV12-4,many
CASRLKAGVYEQYF,TGTGCCAGCAGACTTAAGGCAGGGGTCTACGAGCAGTACTTC,TRBJ2-7,NA,TRBV3-1,many
CASSNRGVNTEAFF,TGTGCCAGCAGTAACAGGGGAGTGAACACTGAAGCTTTCTTT,TRBJ1-1,TRBD1,TRBV12-3/TRBV12-4,medium-sized
CASIPGGGEQFF,TGTGCCAGCATCCCGGGAGGAGGTGAGCAGTTCTTC,TRBJ2-1,TRBD2,TRBV28,medium-sized
CSARDRLKQADLTEAFF,TGCAGTGCTAGAGATCGCCTCAAACAGGCTGACCTGACTGAAGCTTTCTTT,TRBJ1-1,NA,TRBV20-1,many
CASKKDAQETQYF,TGTGCCAGCAAGAAGGACGCTCAAGAGACCCAGTACTTC,TRBJ2-5,NA,TRBV7-9,many
CASSLGPGARYEQYF,TGTGCCAGCAGTTTAGGTCCGGGGGCGCGGTACGAGCAGTACTTC,TRBJ2-7,NA,TRBV12-3/TRBV12-4,many
CSVSQGLHSYEQYF,TGCAGCGTTTCCCAGGGGCTGCACTCCTACGAGCAGTACTTC,TRBJ2-7,NA,TRBV29-1,many
CSARPGASGTATQYF,TGCAGTGCTAGACCAGGAGCTAGCGGGACCGCTACGCAGTATTTT,TRBJ2-3,TRBD2,TRBV20-1,NA
CASSLGGARGIETQYF,TGTGCCAGCAGTTTAGGGGGGGCCAGGGGCATAGAGACCCAGTACTTC,TRBJ2-5,NA,TRBV28,many
CASSSDSNQPQHF,TGTGCCAGCAGCTCGGACAGTAATCAGCCCCAGCATTTT,TRBJ1-5,NA,TRBV7-9,many
CASSLQSSSYNEQFF,TGTGCCAGCAGCCTCCAGAGTAGCTCCTACAATGAGCAGTTCTTC,TRBJ2-1,NA,TRBV7-8,NA
CASRYPGTSSGELFF,TGCGCCAGCCGCTATCCCGGGACTAGCTCCGGGGAGCTGTTTTTT,TRBJ2-2,TRBD2,TRBV5-1,many
CASSQQIRRGGLSTDTQYF,TGTGCCAGCAGCCAGCAAATCCGGCGAGGGGGACTGAGCACAGATACGCAGTATTTT,TRBJ2-3,NA,TRBV12-3/TRBV12-4,NA
CASTPGTASYNEQFF,TGTGCCAGCACCCCCGGGACAGCCTCCTACAATGAGCAGTTCTTC,TRBJ2-1,TRBD1,TRBV27,many
CASLDRFDTGELFF,TGTGCCAGCCTCGACCGATTCGACACCGGGGAGCTGTTTTTT,TRBJ2-2,NA,TRBV11-1,many
CASSPPGLAGLNEQFF,TGCGCCAGCAGCCCACCCGGACTAGCGGGACTCAATGAGCAGTTCTTC,TRBJ2-1,TRBD2,TRBV5-8,many
CASSYLGQGAHGYTF,TGTGCCAGCAGTTACCTGGGACAGGGGGCTCACGGCTACACCTTC,TRBJ1-2,TRBD1,TRBV6-5,many
CSALAWTSVQETQYF,TGCAGTGCCCTGGCCTGGACTAGCGTACAAGAGACCCAGTACTTC,TRBJ2-5,TRBD2,TRBV20-1,many
CASSQDRGGRFF,TGTGCCAGCAGCCAAGATAGGGGGGGGCGGTTCTTC,TRBJ2-1,NA,TRBV14,many
CASSLRGHQETQYF,TGTGCCAGCAGCCTTCGGGGGCACCAAGAGACCCAGTACTTC,TRBJ2-5,NA,TRBV7-2,many
CASIRSLGGYTF,TGTGCCAGCATTCGTAGCTTGGGTGGCTACACCTTC,TRBJ1-2,NA,TRBV2,many
CASSLVPGVGEQFF,TGTGCCAGCAGCTTAGTCCCGGGAGTCGGTGAGCAGTTCTTC,TRBJ2-1,NA,TRBV7-8,many
CASSSGGQRNQPQHF,TGTGCCAGCAGCTCCGGCGGACAAAGAAATCAGCCCCAGCATTTT,TRBJ1-5,NA,TRBV7-4,few
CASRPPRDKLGEKLFF,TGTGCCAGCAGGCCGCCTCGGGACAAGCTCGGGGAAAAACTGTTTTTT,TRBJ1-4,NA,TRBV27,few
CASRRDSNNQPQHF,TGTGCCAGCAGAAGAGACAGCAACAATCAGCCCCAGCATTTT,TRBJ1-5,NA,TRBV2,many
CASSFGQTYGYTF,TGTGCCAGTAGTTTTGGCCAGACTTATGGCTACACCTTC,TRBJ1-2,NA,TRBV19,many
CASMSGFAEAFF,TGTGCCAGCATGTCAGGGTTCGCTGAAGCTTTCTTT,TRBJ1-1,NA,TRBV12-3/TRBV12-4,many
CASSLRVAGFPSVSSYNEQFF,TGTGCCAGCAGTTTACGGGTAGCGGGATTCCCCTCCGTCAGCTCCTACAATGAGCAGTTCTTC,TRBJ2-1,TRBD2,TRBV27,many
CAISAAVGTNEKLFF,TGTGCCATCAGTGCAGCGGTGGGCACCAATGAAAAACTGTTTTTT,TRBJ1-4,NA,TRBV10-3,many
CASSRDSYNEQFF,TGTGCCAGCAGCCGGGACAGTTACAATGAGCAGTTCTTC,TRBJ2-1,TRBD1,TRBV3-1,many
CASSVSTGTNYGYTF,TGTGCCAGCAGCGTATCGACAGGGACCAACTATGGCTACACCTTC,TRBJ1-2,TRBD1,TRBV9,many